A selection of T cell receptor beta chains follows, all from one sample in a study of shared clonotypes between healthy human individuals. Sequenced by immunoSEQ multiplex PCR; TCRdb stores in-frame clones only, minus some. The sample lists fewer than 3 million clones, 92% occurring once. The sequenced sample consisted of naive CD4+ T cells from PBMCs. The receptors were gathered from a man aged 18 to 35 in good health. Some clones in this sample may be carry-over from other donors' samples. Each CDR3 is given with its conserved first and last residue. A D gene is named only where the DNA matches it firmly. Not every row has a clone size; where given, it reads once, few, many or a size class.

j_gene,abundance,v_gene,d_gene,CDR3aa,CDR3nt
TRBJ2-1,NA,TRBV7-2,NA,CASSLGPSTGSGLTHEQFF,TGTGCCAGCAGCTTAGGACCATCGACAGGATCCGGACTAACCCATGAGCAGTTCTTC
TRBJ2-7,NA,TRBV29-1,NA,CSGPYEQYF,TGCTCTGGCCCCTACGAGCAGTACTTC
TRBJ1-2,few,TRBV10-3,NA,CAVHEAGSSGYTF,TGTGCCGTCCATGAAGCGGGCTCCTCGGGCTACACCTTC
TRBJ1-1,NA,TRBV7-9,NA,CASSYVNTEAFF,TGTGCCAGCAGCTACGTGAACACTGAAGCTTTCTTT
TRBJ1-4,NA,TRBV11-2,NA,CASRPGQSGGEKLFF,TGTGCCAGCAGACCCGGACAGTCCGGGGGTGAAAAACTGTTTTTT
TRBJ1-2,NA,TRBV11-1,NA,CASTLNRDFPYGYTF,TGTGCCAGCACCTTGAACAGGGATTTCCCCTATGGCTACACCTTC
TRBJ1-2,NA,TRBV4-1,NA,CASSQGTVTNYGYTF,TGCGCCAGCAGCCAGGGCACAGTTACGAACTATGGCTACACCTTC
TRBJ1-2,NA,TRBV6-1,TRBD1,CASSVSGQGYGYTF,TGTGCCAGCAGTGTATCGGGACAGGGTTATGGCTACACCTTC
TRBJ2-2,NA,TRBV5-1,TRBD2,CASSLLASGGATGELFF,TGCGCCAGCAGCTTGCTGGCTAGCGGGGGAGCCACCGGGGAGCTGTTTTTT
TRBJ2-6,NA,TRBV7-6,TRBD2,CASSATGGAGANVLTF,TGTGCCAGCAGCGCGACGGGGGGAGCTGGGGCCAACGTCCTGACTTTC
TRBJ1-2,NA,TRBV10-3,NA,CAISSPGGPKTNYGYTF,TGTGCCATCAGTTCACCCGGGGGGCCCAAAACTAACTATGGCTACACCTTC
TRBJ2-7,NA,TRBV2,NA,CASSLTGTKAQYF,TGTGCCAGCAGTCTAACCGGGACAAAGGCGCAGTACTTC
TRBJ2-1,NA,TRBV9,NA,CASSVGASSYNEQFF,TGTGCCAGCAGCGTAGGGGCTAGCTCCTACAATGAGCAGTTCTTC
TRBJ2-7,once,TRBV28,TRBD2,CASSFRIGGGSYEQYF,TGTGCCAGCAGTTTCCGAATAGGCGGGGGCTCCTACGAGCAGTACTTC
TRBJ1-2,NA,TRBV27,NA,CASKMEGFSYGYTF,TGTGCCAGCAAGATGGAAGGGTTTAGCTATGGCTACACCTTC
TRBJ1-2,once,TRBV6-4,NA,CASSAQQGLDGYTF,TGTGCCAGCAGTGCTCAACAGGGTCTGGATGGCTACACCTTC
TRBJ1-2,NA,TRBV2,NA,CASRGFARGYGYTF,TGTGCCAGCAGAGGCTTCGCCAGGGGCTATGGCTACACCTTC
TRBJ2-2,NA,TRBV4-1,NA,CASSHLAAINTGELFF,TGCGCCAGCAGCCACCTAGCAGCCATAAACACCGGGGAGCTGTTTTTT
TRBJ2-4,once,TRBV27,NA,CASSTRQSLAKNIQYF,TGTGCCAGCAGTACCAGACAGTCGCTAGCCAAAAACATTCAGTACTTC
TRBJ2-5,NA,TRBV5-6,TRBD2,CASSLGLALQETQYF,TGTGCCAGCAGCCTCGGACTAGCACTACAAGAGACCCAGTACTTC
TRBJ1-1,NA,TRBV4-3,TRBD1,CASSHSGQGERGRVEAFF,TGCGCCAGCAGCCACAGCGGGCAGGGGGAGAGGGGAAGAGTTGAAGCTTTCTTT
TRBJ2-1,NA,TRBV27,NA,CASSLSPGGLYNEQFF,TGTGCCAGCAGTTTATCCCCTGGGGGCCTCTACAATGAGCAGTTCTTC
TRBJ2-6,NA,TRBV5-4,NA,CASSLGGYGANVLTF,TGTGCCAGCAGCTTGGGTGGTTACGGGGCCAACGTCCTGACTTTC
TRBJ2-2,NA,TRBV14,TRBD2,CASSRQLAGADTGELFF,TGTGCCAGCAGCCGACAACTAGCGGGAGCCGACACCGGGGAGCTGTTTTTT
TRBJ1-1,NA,TRBV7-3,TRBD1,CARIKGAQGTEAFF,TGTGCCAGGATAAAGGGGGCGCAGGGTACTGAAGCTTTCTTT
TRBJ2-1,NA,TRBV4-1,TRBD2,CASSQEASGTSYNEQFF,TGCGCCAGCAGCCAAGAAGCTAGCGGGACCTCCTACAATGAGCAGTTCTTC
TRBJ1-5,NA,TRBV2,TRBD1,CASSETGGWQPQHF,TGTGCCAGCAGTGAAACAGGGGGTTGGCAGCCCCAGCATTTT
TRBJ2-5,NA,TRBV5-4,NA,CASSLGGGETQYF,TGTGCCAGCAGCTTGGGTGGGGGTGAGACCCAGTACTTC
TRBJ2-1,NA,TRBV7-3,TRBD2,CASSLRLAGEQFF,TGTGCCAGCAGCTTACGGCTAGCGGGCGAGCAGTTCTTC
TRBJ2-7,NA,TRBV28,NA,CASSSAAYEQYF,TGTGCCAGCAGTTCGGCCGCCTACGAGCAGTACTTC
TRBJ2-7,NA,TRBV25-1,NA,CASSEGFSAYEQYF,TGTGCCAGCAGTGAAGGATTTTCTGCCTACGAGCAGTACTTC
TRBJ1-2,NA,TRBV9,NA,CASSQKGTGYGYTF,TGTGCCAGCAGCCAAAAGGGGACCGGCTATGGCTACACCTTC
TRBJ2-5,once,TRBV7-2,TRBD1,CASSLGDRFQETQYF,TGTGCCAGCAGCTTGGGGGACAGGTTCCAAGAGACCCAGTACTTC
TRBJ1-4,NA,TRBV19,TRBD1,CASSRTGATNEKLFF,TGTGCCAGTAGTCGGACAGGGGCAACTAATGAAAAACTGTTTTTT
TRBJ1-2,NA,TRBV5-4,NA,CASSTPPAGAGGYTF,TGTGCCAGCAGCACCCCCCCCGCGGGGGCGGGTGGCTACACCTTC
TRBJ2-7,NA,TRBV10-3,TRBD1,CAIRPGQGDLLYF,TGTGCCATCCGACCGGGACAGGGGGACCTATTGTACTTC
TRBJ2-1,NA,TRBV5-1,NA,CASSSTGTYGVTEQFF,TGCGCCAGCAGCTCTACCGGGACATACGGTGTGACTGAGCAGTTCTTC
TRBJ2-1,NA,TRBV2,NA,CASSPGNEQFF,TGTGCCAGCAGTCCGGGGAATGAGCAGTTCTTC
TRBJ2-3,NA,TRBV5-8,TRBD1,CASSEGTGGPTDTQYF,TGTGCCAGCAGCGAAGGGACAGGGGGCCCCACAGATACGCAGTATTTT
TRBJ2-5,NA,TRBV7-3,NA,CASSLMGTAQETQYF,TGTGCCAGCAGCTTAATGGGGACCGCGCAAGAGACCCAGTACTTC
TRBJ2-7,NA,TRBV7-2,TRBD2,CASSLVPPSLAGVPHEQYF,TGTGCCAGCAGCTTAGTCCCCCCTAGTCTAGCGGGAGTTCCCCACGAGCAGTACTTC
TRBJ1-2,once,TRBV4-3,NA,CASSQDRRAYGYTF,TGCGCCAGCAGCCAAGATAGGAGGGCATATGGCTACACCTTC
TRBJ2-3,NA,TRBV2,NA,CASSGSATDTQYF,TGTGCCAGCAGTGGTAGCGCCACAGATACGCAGTATTTT
TRBJ2-2,NA,TRBV7-3,TRBD2,CASSLVGTTNTGELFF,TGTGCCAGCAGCTTGGTGGGGACTACGAACACCGGGGAGCTGTTTTTT
TRBJ1-1,NA,TRBV7-9,TRBD1,CASSPQGQVNTEAFF,TGTGCCAGCAGCCCCCAGGGACAGGTAAACACTGAAGCTTTCTTT
TRBJ2-7,NA,TRBV4-3,NA,CASSQDRTVTPYEQYF,TGCGCCAGCAGCCAAGATCGCACAGTCACACCTTACGAGCAGTACTTC
TRBJ2-1,NA,TRBV10-3,NA,CAISGPGNEQFF,TGTGCCATCAGTGGCCCTGGGAATGAGCAGTTCTTC
TRBJ2-2,NA,TRBV5-4,NA,CASSIAGAGELFF,TGTGCCAGCAGCATAGCCGGGGCCGGGGAGCTGTTTTTT
TRBJ1-6,NA,TRBV6-5,NA,CASSYSGGSSPLHF,TGTGCCAGCAGTTACTCTGGGGGCTCTTCACCCCTCCACTTT
TRBJ2-3,NA,TRBV5-4,NA,CASSLGGLASFTDTQYF,TGTGCCAGCAGCTTGGGCGGCCTAGCGAGCTTCACAGATACGCAGTATTTT
TRBJ2-7,NA,TRBV6-5,TRBD2,CASGGTSGYEQYF,TGTGCCAGCGGAGGGACTAGTGGATACGAGCAGTACTTC
TRBJ2-3,NA,TRBV5-6,NA,CASSLRQGTDTQYF,TGTGCCAGCAGCTTACGCCAGGGCACAGATACGCAGTATTTT
TRBJ1-4,once,TRBV2,TRBD1,CASRDRVAIEKLFF,TGTGCCAGCAGAGACAGGGTGGCCATTGAAAAACTGTTTTTT
TRBJ2-5,NA,TRBV7-9,NA,CASSLTSETQYF,TGTGCCAGCAGCTTGACCTCAGAGACCCAGTACTTC
TRBJ2-3,NA,TRBV9,NA,CASSPRLVTTDTQYF,TGTGCCAGCAGCCCTCGACTAGTAACGACAGATACGCAGTATTTT
TRBJ2-3,NA,TRBV5-8,NA,CASSQGFTDTQYF,TGTGCCAGCAGCCAGGGGTTCACAGATACGCAGTATTTT
TRBJ1-5,NA,TRBV19,NA,CASSIDGGQPQHF,TGTGCCAGTAGTATAGACGGGGGGCAGCCCCAGCATTTT
TRBJ1-1,NA,TRBV11-2,TRBD1,CASSRTNRDRGRNTEAFF,TGTGCCAGCAGTCGAACAAACCGGGACAGGGGACGGAACACTGAAGCTTTCTTT
TRBJ1-2,NA,TRBV7-9,NA,CASSSGVGGYTF,TGTGCCAGCAGTTCAGGGGTTGGTGGCTACACCTTC
TRBJ2-2,once,TRBV5-1,TRBD2,CASSWGLAGAGELFF,TGCGCCAGCAGCTGGGGACTAGCGGGGGCCGGGGAGCTGTTTTTT